The 8 T cell receptor beta chains below come from one sample, sequenced in a study of T cells after yellow fever vaccination. TCRdb fed the 5' RACE reads into MiXCR, producing one record per CDR3 protein. The sample has approximately 160,000 distinct CDR3 sequences, around 9.3% seen once. Here the sequenced sample was CD8+ T cells sorted from PBMCs, taken 45 days after the yellow fever booster vaccination. The receptors shown here come from a man aged 18 to 30 who received the YFV17D yellow fever vaccine.

This clonotype was seen more than once but under ten times. The V and J genes are TRBV4-1 and TRBJ2-7, with 8 bases aligning to TRBD1. This CDR3 region has 18 residues. V lost 4 bases to trimming and J lost 3 bases; unmatched junction nucleotides: 17. Germline CDR1 reads MGHRA; CDR2 reads YSYEKL. CDR3 protein: CASSLDRGVAALGYEQYF. DNA of the CDR3: TGCGCCAGCAGCCTTGACAGGGGCGTCGCAGCTTTGGGCTACGAGCAGTACTTC.

The table lists this clonotype with a few counts. This rearrangement joins TRBV7-7 to TRBJ2-2; 8 nucleotides align to TRBD2. V was clipped by 5 bases and J by 0 bases; unmatched bases: 11. CDR1 and CDR2 from the germline V gene are SSHAT and FNYEAQ (reference sequence). CDR3 length: 18 amino acids. CDR3 sequence: CASSLGTGGASNTGELFF. Written as DNA, the CDR3 is TGTGCCAGCAGCCTGGGGACCGGGGGGGCGTCGAACACCGGGGAGCTGTTTTTT.

In this sample, this clonotype turned up a few times. The chain uses TRBV15 and TRBJ2-1; D uncertain. V lost 3 bases, J lost 2 bases, and 8 bases lay in between. Germline CDR1 reads LNHNV; CDR2 reads YYDKDF (reference sequence). The CDR3 length is 14 residues. The CDR3 is CATSRAGAYNEQFF. CDR3 sequence (DNA): TGTGCCACCAGCAGGGCTGGGGCCTACAATGAGCAGTTCTTC.

DNA of the CDR3: TGTGCCAGCTGCCCCGGGCGGGACGAGCAGTACGTC. Residues: CASCPGRDEQYV. The chain joins TRBV6-4 to TRBJ2-7, with TRBD2 as a possible D gene (5 bases). The length of the CDR3 is 12 residues. With 8 bases removed from V and 5 bases from J, the gap between germline ends came to 13 bases. The germline gives CDR1 MRHNA, CDR2 SNTAGT.

The table lists this clonotype with a few counts. The V call is TRBV12-3 or TRBV12-4, the J call TRBJ1-2; unclear D gene. V lost 1 base to trimming and J lost 4 bases, with 7 bases between them. This CDR3 contains 13 residues. The chain's CDR3 is CASSLDSPYGYTF. The DNA of the CDR3 is TGTGCCAGCAGTTTAGACAGCCCCTATGGCTACACCTTC.

Many counts were recorded for this clonotype. J is TRBJ2-1 and V is TRBV4-2; D uncertain. This CDR3 is 14 amino acids long. The V end lost 0 bases, the J end lost 6 bases, and 9 bases lay between the germline ends. Germline CDR1 and CDR2: LGHNA and YNFKEQ. Here the CDR3 reads CASSQDSLLNEQFF. The CDR3 DNA reads as TGTGCCAGCAGCCAAGATTCCCTTCTCAATGAGCAGTTCTTC.

This clonotype came up a few times. The chain employs TRBV6-1 and TRBJ2-7, with 9 bases that match TRBD1. The V segment lost 1 base and the J segment 1 base; nucleotides outside the gene matches: 2. The CDR3 runs 15 residues. Germline CDR1 reads MNHNS; CDR2 reads SASEGT. Written as DNA, the CDR3 is TGTGCCAGCAGTGAAGGGACAGGGGAATCCTACGAGCAGTACGTC. It encodes CASSEGTGESYEQYV.

This clonotype was seen more than once but under ten times. The V call is TRBV6-5, the J call TRBJ2-1; D unresolved. There are 14 residues in the CDR3. The V gene's germline CDR1 is MNHEY and CDR2 SVGAGI. The ends were cut back, 2 bases at V and 4 bases at J, with 9 bases in the middle. The CDR3 sequence: CASSYVSDYNEQFF. In nucleotides, the CDR3 is TGTGCCAGCAGTTACGTCTCAGATTACAATGAGCAGTTCTTC.